This is a list of T cell receptor beta chains from one sample in a study of shared clonotypes between healthy human individuals. Clones were read by immunoSEQ multiplex PCR, and TCRdb kept only the in-frame ones, dropping some. The sample lists around 700,000 clones, approximately 75% occurring once. Specimen: memory CD4+ T cells sorted from blood. The origin of the receptors is a woman aged 25 to 45 in good health. Each CDR3 is given with its conserved first and last residue. The order of the fields is J gene, V gene, D gene, clone size, CDR3 protein, CDR3 DNA. The D gene is left open where the match is weak. Rows may omit the clone size; those that give it use once, few, many or a size class.

>TRBJ1-4|TRBV7-9|-|-
CASSLRQGIEKLFF
TGTGCCAGCAGCTTAAGGCAGGGGATTGAAAAACTGTTTTTT
>TRBJ2-1|TRBV28|TRBD2|-
CATTPGASGTQQFF
TGTGCCACCACCCCCGGGGCTAGCGGGACTCAACAGTTCTTC
>TRBJ2-7|TRBV5-1|-|-
CASSLAVLGSGEQYF
TGCGCCAGCAGCTTGGCCGTACTAGGCTCAGGAGAGCAGTACTTC
>TRBJ1-1|TRBV27|TRBD1|-
CASSLWTGDTEAFF
TGTGCCAGCAGTCTTTGGACAGGGGACACTGAAGCTTTCTTT
>TRBJ1-1|TRBV11-2|-|-
CASSLVGGGVDTEAFF
TGTGCCAGCAGCTTAGTTGGAGGCGGAGTAGACACTGAAGCTTTCTTT
>TRBJ1-2|TRBV9|-|few
CASSTEWGSGYTF
TGTGCCAGCAGCACGGAGTGGGGGAGTGGCTACACCTTC
>TRBJ2-7|TRBV25-1|-|-
CASRGQVLREQYF
TGTGCCAGCAGAGGGCAAGTCCTTCGCGAGCAGTACTTC
>TRBJ2-1|TRBV7-9|-|-
CASTPGGILYNEQFF
TGTGCCAGCACTCCCGGGGGAATTCTTTACAATGAGCAGTTCTTC
>TRBJ1-1|TRBV11-2|-|many
CASSLVVGQAFF
TGTGCCAGCAGCTTAGTTGTGGGACAAGCTTTCTTT
>TRBJ2-1|TRBV11-3|TRBD2|-
CASSEAGGYNEQFF
TGTGCCAGCAGCGAGGCGGGGGGGTACAATGAGCAGTTCTTC
>TRBJ2-3|TRBV5-6|-|-
CASSATLVADTQYF
TGTGCCAGCAGCGCCACTTTAGTCGCCGATACGCAGTATTTT
>TRBJ2-2|TRBV5-1|-|-
CASSLRGTYPQGANTGELFF
TGCGCCAGCAGCTTGAGGGGGACTTATCCCCAGGGCGCGAACACCGGGGAGCTGTTTTTT
>TRBJ1-1|TRBV27|-|-
CASSSPSGGTEAFF
TGTGCCAGCAGTTCCCCTTCGGGCGGCACTGAAGCTTTCTTT
>TRBJ1-3|TRBV5-1|-|few
CASSPGRPSGNTIYF
TGCGCCAGCAGCCCAGGACGTCCCTCTGGAAACACCATATATTTT
>TRBJ2-7|TRBV11-1|-|-
CASSFNVGIYEQYF
TGTGCCAGCAGCTTTAATGTGGGAATCTACGAGCAGTACTTC
>TRBJ2-1|TRBV9|-|few
CASTDARAYNEQFF
TGTGCCAGCACCGACGCGCGGGCCTACAATGAGCAGTTCTTC
>TRBJ2-7|TRBV6-6|TRBD1|-
CASSRRDRGLEQYF
TGTGCCAGCAGCCGCCGGGACAGGGGGCTCGAGCAGTACTTC
>TRBJ1-6|TRBV30|TRBD1|-
CAWTGGYNSPLHF
TGTGCCTGGACAGGGGGCTACAATTCACCCCTCCACTTT
>TRBJ1-2|TRBV14|-|once
CASSQVGVYGYTF
TGTGCCAGCAGCCAAGTCGGAGTTTACGGCTACACCTTC
>TRBJ2-7|TRBV7-9|-|-
CASSDSEGVYEQYF
TGTGCCAGCAGCGACAGTGAAGGGGTCTACGAGCAGTACTTC
>TRBJ2-1|TRBV27|-|-
CASRPRWGSNQFF
TGTGCCAGCAGACCACGATGGGGATCAAACCAGTTCTTC
>TRBJ1-4|TRBV6-5|-|-
CASSYSATNEKLFF
TGTGCCAGCAGTTACTCGGCAACTAATGAAAAACTGTTTTTT
>TRBJ2-7|TRBV7-7|-|once
CASSLEQGYEQYF
TGTGCCAGCAGCTTAGAACAGGGTTACGAGCAGTACTTC
>TRBJ2-7|TRBV11-2|TRBD2|-
CASSQDPTSGSNEQYF
TGTGCCAGCAGCCAAGACCCGACTAGCGGGAGCAACGAGCAGTACTTC
>TRBJ1-2|TRBV28|TRBD1|-
CASSLASWTGTDGYTF
TGTGCCAGCAGTTTGGCCTCCTGGACAGGGACAGATGGCTACACCTTC
>TRBJ2-7|TRBV6-4|TRBD1|-
CASSEPGQGIYEQYF
TGTGCCAGCAGTGAGCCGGGACAGGGGATCTACGAGCAGTACTTC
>TRBJ2-2|TRBV6-6|-|-
CASLAERNTGELFF
TGTGCCAGCTTGGCCGAGCGGAACACCGGGGAGCTGTTTTTT
>TRBJ2-5|TRBV7-9|-|-
CASSLLGEAQETQYF
TGTGCCAGCAGCTTACTTGGGGAGGCCCAAGAGACCCAGTACTTC